Shown below are 30 T cell receptor beta chains from a single sample sequenced in a study of blood T cells in healthy people across ages. The authors ran a second PCR of about 6 to 12 cycles using a sample-barcoded 5' primer and a J-beta primer mix. TCRdb re-analysed the 5' RACE reads in MiXCR, keeping a single row per CDR3 protein. This table has 650,000 to 800,000 distinct CDR3 sequences, roughly 44% appearing once. Sequencing used blood. The receptors were sampled from a man aged 55-75 years in good health.

The CDR3 region has the DNA TGTGCCAGCAGAAAAACAGAGTACAATGAGCAGTTCTTC. Its translation is CASRKTEYNEQFF. The chain links TRBV2 to TRBJ2-1, with no clear D. V was trimmed by 6 bases and J by 4 bases, leaving 10 bases between them. The length of the CDR3 is 13 residues. In germline, CDR1 is SNHLY, CDR2 FYNNEI.

There are a few counts of this clonotype. One end of the junction varies from germline; a read error may be responsible. V and J are TRBV6-1 and TRBJ1-2; D is unclear. CDR1 and CDR2 (germline): MNHNS, SASEGT. The CDR3 sequence is 12 residues long. Written as DNA, the CDR3 is TGTACCAGCACCGCGCTCCCCGGCGGCTACACCTTC. Translation gives CTSTALPGGYTF.

This clonotype was counted only a few times. This chain connects TRBV28 to TRBJ2-7; tentatively, D is TRBD2 (6 bases). This CDR3 has 14 amino acids. The ends were cut back, 3 bases at V and 6 bases at J, with 15 bases in the middle. Germline V lookup: CDR1 MDHEN, CDR2 SYDVKM. The CDR3 sequence: CASSFGAGGPEQYF. DNA of the CDR3: TGTGCCAGCAGTTTCGGGGCAGGAGGGCCCGAGCAGTACTTC.

There are a few counts of this clonotype. The CDR3 DNA is TGCGCCAGCAGCTTGGCCACGTCTGGGCGGGGGTCCACAGATACGCAGTATTTT. Residues: CASSLATSGRGSTDTQYF. The rearrangement links TRBV5-1 to TRBJ2-3, with TRBD2 matching 7 bases. Germline V gene sequence: CDR1 SGHRS, CDR2 YFSETQ. The CDR3 runs 18 residues. With V trimmed by 0 bases and J by 2 bases, 12 bases remained unmatched.

V is TRBV9 and J is TRBJ2-4; 10 bases match TRBD2. The CDR3 is made up of 16 amino acids. CDR1 is SGDLS and CDR2 is YYNGEE in the germline V gene. Trimming at V came to 0 bases and at J to 9 bases, leaving 9 bases not matched to a gene. CDR3 sequence reads: CASSVEGTSAGSIQYF. CDR3 bases: TGTGCCAGCAGCGTAGAAGGGACTAGCGCCGGGAGCATTCAGTACTTC.

The sample holds a few counts of this clonotype. J is TRBJ2-2 and V is TRBV4-3, with D perhaps given as TRBD1 or TRBD2 (6 bases each). Trimming left V 4 bases short and J 6 bases short, with 18 bases between. CDR3 length equals 16 residues. CDR1 and CDR2 from the germline V gene are LGHNA and YSLEER. The CDR3 loop reads CASSPQQGGNAGELFF. CDR3 DNA sequence: TGCGCCAGCAGCCCTCAACAGGGAGGTAACGCCGGGGAGCTGTTTTTT.

V and J are TRBV7-2 and TRBJ2-1, with 8 positions matching TRBD2. Germline V gene data show CDR1 as SGHTA and CDR2 as FQGNSA. Trimming cost V 8 bases and J 2 bases; bases outside gene matches: 8. This CDR3 has 15 amino acids. CDR3 amino acids: CASRSDGGAYNEQFF. CDR3 nucleotides: TGTGCCAGCCGCTCTGACGGGGGGGCCTACAATGAGCAGTTCTTC.

The rearrangement joins TRBV11-2 to TRBJ1-1; TRBD1 might be the D (5 bases). The CDR3 has 14 amino acids. Trimming stripped 5 bases from V and 6 bases from J, with 16 bases between. Germline CDR1 SGHAT, CDR2 FQNNGV. Here the CDR3 reads CASSPAGVPAEAFF. In DNA, the CDR3 is TGTGCCAGCAGCCCAGCGGGGGTGCCGGCTGAAGCTTTCTTT.

In DNA, the CDR3 is TGTGCCAGCAGCCAAGATGACAGTGGAGAGACCCAGTACTTC. As protein: CASSQDDSGETQYF. The genes are TRBV3-1 and TRBJ2-5; possible D gene TRBD1, 5 bases. From germline, CDR1 is LGHDT and CDR2 YNNKEL (reference sequence). The CDR3 runs to 14 residues. With 0 bases removed from V and 4 bases from J, the gap between germline ends came to 9 bases.

The chain recombines TRBV7-8 with TRBJ2-5, with 7 bases matching TRBD1. The assigned J gene may be wrong: the sequence end matches TRBJ2-7 better. Germline V CDR1 and CDR2: SGHVS, FQNEAQ. CDR3 length: 14 residues. In nucleotides, the CDR3 is TGTGCCAGCAGCCCGACCACAGGGGACCACGAGCAGTACTTC. As protein: CASSPTTGDHEQYF.

The gene calls are TRBV6-2 or TRBV6-3 and TRBJ2-5; D may match TRBD1 or TRBD2 (5 bases each). Germline V gene sequence: CDR1 MNHEY, CDR2 SVGEGT. V was cut by 8 bases and J by 3 bases, with 10 bases left in between. This CDR3 region has 12 residues. CDR3 region: CASWGLKETQYF. In DNA form, the CDR3 reads TGTGCCAGCTGGGGGTTAAAAGAGACCCAGTACTTC.

This clonotype has a handful of counts. The V and J genes are TRBV12-3 or TRBV12-4 and TRBJ2-5, with D tentatively TRBD2 (7 bases). This CDR3 spans 16 amino acids. V dropped 8 bases and J dropped 4 bases, with 23 bases sitting between them. CDR3 coding DNA: TGTGCCAGCGGTCCAGCGGGACACAGAACCCTAGAGACCCAGTACTTC. This codes for CASGPAGHRTLETQYF.

This clonotype was recorded only once. This sequence joins TRBV5-8 and TRBJ2-5; 10 bases match TRBD2. The V gene end was trimmed by 0 bases and the J gene end by 7 bases; junction bases not matched to a gene: 12. This CDR3 is 17 amino acids long. Germline CDR1 and CDR2: SGHTS and YDEGEE. CDR3 sequence (DNA): TGTGCCAGCAGCTTGGCCCATAAACTAGCGGGGCCGAGGACCCAGTACTTC. Translation gives CASSLAHKLAGPRTQYF.

This chain connects TRBV29-1 to TRBJ2-1; 13 nucleotides align to TRBD2. V was clipped by 5 bases and J by 9 bases; unmatched bases: 7. Germline CDR1 is SQVTM and CDR2 is ANQGSEA. The CDR3 covers 14 residues. The CDR3 here is CSVQLAGGKPEQFF. The CDR3 bases are TGCAGCGTTCAACTAGCGGGGGGGAAACCTGAGCAGTTCTTC.

V gene TRBV27 combines with J gene TRBJ2-1; possible D gene TRBD2, 7 bases. Germline V lookup: CDR1 MNHEY, CDR2 SMNVEV (reference sequence). The V gene lost 8 bases and the J gene lost 2 bases, with 25 bases spanning the gap. The CDR3 covers 18 residues. CDR3 in amino acids: CASWGASGPLGPYNEQFF. The CDR3 DNA reads TGTGCCAGCTGGGGGGCTAGCGGTCCCCTAGGGCCCTACAATGAGCAGTTCTTC.

The chain uses TRBV7-2 and TRBJ2-1, with TRBD1 identical over 7 bases. V was pared by 1 base and J by 7 bases, with 13 bases of the junction left unmatched. Looked up from germline, CDR1 is SGHTA and CDR2 is FQGNSA. CDR3 length equals 17 residues. The CDR3 sequence is CASSLGLLQGRMNEQFF. DNA of the CDR3: TGTGCCAGCAGCTTAGGACTTCTACAGGGGCGTATGAATGAGCAGTTCTTC.

The chain recombines TRBV29-1 with TRBJ2-5; perhaps D is TRBD1 or TRBD2 (5 bases each). This CDR3 is built from 14 residues. V lost 6 bases to trimming and J lost 1 base, with 15 bases between them. Germline assignment: CDR1 SQVTM and CDR2 ANQGSEA. CDR3 in DNA: TGCAGCGTCGCCTTCCGGGACCTCCAAGAGACCCAGTACTTC. Translated: CSVAFRDLQETQYF.

The V and J genes are TRBV20-1 and TRBJ2-7; 14 nucleotides align to TRBD2. Trimming cost V 2 bases and J 7 bases; bases outside gene matches: 13. CDR3 length equals 17 residues. Germline CDR1 is DFQATT and CDR2 is SNEGSKA (reference sequence). The CDR3 nucleotides read TGCAGTGCTAGAAAACCGGGACTAGCGGGGGTTCGCAATGAGCAGTACTTC. It yields the protein CSARKPGLAGVRNEQYF.

V is TRBV7-2 and J is TRBJ1-2; no clear D gene. The CDR3 contains 13 residues. Trimming shortened V by 6 bases and J by 6 bases, and 14 bases separated the two germline ends. The V gene's germline CDR1 is SGHTA and CDR2 FQGNSA. The CDR3 bases are TGTGCCAGCAGACCAACCGGGCGAGATGGCTACACCTTC. Its protein product is CASRPTGRDGYTF.

The chain combines TRBV20-1 with TRBJ2-4; weak D call: TRBD1 (6 bases). Per germline, CDR1 DFQATT and CDR2 SNEGSKA (reference sequence). The ends were cut back, 0 bases at V and 12 bases at J, with 21 bases in the middle. This CDR3 has 15 residues. The DNA for the CDR3 is TGCAGTGCTAGAGATCTCTATGGGGGCGAGGACGATCAGTACTTC. Protein: CSARDLYGGEDDQYF.

The V gene is TRBV6-5, the J gene TRBJ2-1; D gene uncertain. Germline V gene lookup returns CDR1 MNHEY and CDR2 SVGAGI. The CDR3 is 14 residues long. With 0 bases removed from V and 7 bases from J, the gap between germline ends came to 10 bases. In nucleotides, the CDR3 is TGTGCCAGCAGTTACTCGAGCTACGCGAATGAGCAGTTCTTC. Translating it yields CASSYSSYANEQFF.

The genes are TRBV7-3 and TRBJ2-4; 11 nucleotides line up with TRBD2. The J call may be incorrect, as the DNA end agrees better with TRBJ2-7. CDR3 length: 15 amino acids. The germline V gene encodes CDR1 SGHTA and CDR2 FQGTGA. Here the CDR3 reads CASSSVAGGQYEQYF. DNA for the CDR3: TGTGCCAGCAGCTCGGTAGCGGGGGGGCAGTACGAGCAGTACTTC.

V gene TRBV6-6 combines with J gene TRBJ2-4; D gene ambiguous. Germline CDR1 MNHNY, CDR2 SVGAGI (reference sequence). V lost 4 bases to trimming and J lost 0 bases, with 10 bases between them. This CDR3 is built from 15 residues. The CDR3 DNA sequence: TGTGCCAGCAGTTCCTCCGAACTAGCCAAAAACATTCAGTACTTC. Amino acids: CASSSSELAKNIQYF.

The gene calls are TRBV4-3 and TRBJ1-4; the D is unclear. The CDR3 length is 16 residues. Germline CDR1 and CDR2: LGHNA and YSLEER. Between the trimmed V and J ends, which lost 0 bases and 7 bases, there was a span of 15 bases. The CDR3, as DNA: TGCGCCAGCAGCCAAGATATCGCAGCCCGGTCTGAAAAACTGTTTTTT. Its translation is CASSQDIAARSEKLFF.

The CDR3 loop is CASRGTVTDTQYF. The CDR3 region has the DNA TGTGCCAGCAGGGGGACTGTCACAGATACGCAGTATTTT. The chain recombines TRBV6-6 with TRBJ2-3; tentative D call: TRBD2 (6 bases). V lost 6 bases, J lost 2 bases, and 9 bases lay in between. CDR1 and CDR2 (germline): MNHNY, SVGAGI (reference sequence). This CDR3 has 13 residues.

This clonotype was detected a few times. The V and J genes are TRBV12-3 or TRBV12-4 and TRBJ2-1; D remains ambiguous. V dropped 4 bases and J dropped 10 bases, with 8 bases sitting between them. The CDR3 spans 11 residues. CDR3 sequence: CASSYGVEQFF. As DNA, the CDR3 is TGTGCCAGCAGTTATGGGGTAGAGCAGTTCTTC.

The chain carries TRBV28 and TRBJ1-1; 7 bases line up with TRBD1. CDR1 and CDR2 from the germline V gene are MDHEN and SYDVKM. V was clipped by 2 bases and J by 3 bases; unmatched bases: 9. The CDR3 has 16 residues. Written as DNA, the CDR3 is TGTGCCAGCAGTTTACCAAAGACAGGGTTGGACACTGAAGCTTTCTTT. Its translation is CASSLPKTGLDTEAFF.

V usage is TRBV20-1 and J usage is TRBJ2-1; 8 nucleotides line up with TRBD1. The CDR3 is 19 amino acids. Germline trimming cut 3 bases from V and 5 bases from J; bases unmatched to any gene: 21. Germline V gives CDR1 DFQATT, CDR2 SNEGSKA (reference sequence). The CDR3 reads CSASSPTVRGRSSNNEQFF. The CDR3 DNA reads TGCAGTGCTAGTTCCCCTACTGTCAGGGGGCGTTCTTCTAACAATGAGCAGTTCTTC.

In its sample, this clonotype was seen many times. V is TRBV20-1 and J is TRBJ2-7; possible D gene TRBD2, 6 bases. The CDR3 length is 15 residues. Looked up from germline, CDR1 is DFQATT and CDR2 is SNEGSKA (reference sequence). Trimming left V 6 bases short and J 4 bases short, with 22 bases between. Here the CDR3 DNA reads TGCAGTGCCGAAATGCGGGGCCAGTCGACTTACGAGCAGTACTTC. Protein product: CSAEMRGQSTYEQYF.

As concerns this clonotype: An end of the junction differs from the germline gene, which may be a read error. The DNA for the CDR3 is TGTGCCGGCAGCTTAATTCCCGTTCAGAAAGACGCGCAGTTCTTC. This sequence encodes CAGSLIPVQKDAQFF. This sequence joins TRBV7-8 and TRBJ2-1; D not resolved. CDR1 and CDR2 (germline): SGHVS, FQNEAQ. The CDR3 totals 15 residues. The variable domain in full, completed from reference TRBV7-8 and TRBJ2-1, reads GAGVSQSPRYKVAKRGQDVALRCDPISGHVSLFWYQQALGQGPEFLTYFQNEAQLDKSGLPSDRFFAERPEGSVSTLKIQRTQQEDSAVYLCAGSLIPVQKDAQFFGPGTRLTVL.